Following are 10 T cell receptor beta chains from one sample sequenced in a study of shared clonotypes between healthy human individuals. Sequencing used immunoSEQ multiplex PCR; TCRdb keeps in-frame clones, though not all of them. The table has around 640,000 clones, 96% seen once. Cells designated naive CD8 were CD45RO-negative and were positively selected for CCR7, with terminally differentiated effector memory CD45RA+ cells excluded. The sequenced material came from naive CD8+ T cells sorted from blood. Receptors were obtained from a woman aged 25 to 39 in good health.

The V gene is TRBV7-3, the J gene TRBJ2-7; possibly TRBD2 for D (5 bases). Trimming stripped 5 bases from V and 3 bases from J, with 11 bases between. Germline values: CDR1 SGHTA, CDR2 FQGTGA. The CDR3 contains 13 residues. The CDR3 loop is CASSVDYFYEQYF. The CDR3 region has the DNA TGTGCCAGCAGCGTAGACTATTTCTACGAGCAGTACTTC. Looking up the rest from reference TRBV7-3 and TRBJ2-7 gives the full variable domain: GAGVSQTPSNKVTEKGKYVELRCDPISGHTALYWYRQSLGQGPEFLIYFQGTGAADDSGLPNDRFFAVRPEGSVSTLKIQRTERGDSAVYLCASSVDYFYEQYFGPGTRLTVT.

This chain links TRBV14 with TRBJ2-5; perhaps TRBD2 as D (5 bases). The V and J ends lost 6 bases and 3 bases respectively, with 14 bases between them. CDR3 length: 14 residues. Germline V gives CDR1 SGHDN, CDR2 FVKESK. The CDR3 DNA follows: TGTGCCAGCAGGATGACCGGGGTCAAAGAGACCCAGTACTTC. Protein: CASRMTGVKETQYF.

The genes are TRBV13 and TRBJ2-5; TRBD2 matches at 7 bases. Germline trimming cut 4 bases from V and 5 bases from J; bases unmatched to any gene: 13. Germline V gene data show CDR1 as PRHDT and CDR2 as FYEKMQ (reference sequence). The CDR3 is 16 amino acids. CDR3 in DNA: TGTGCCAGCAGCTCTCCCTTCCCGGCGGGAGATGAGACCCAGTACTTC. Its translation is CASSSPFPAGDETQYF.

This clone was recorded once. V and J are TRBV5-6 and TRBJ1-1; 7 bases are a match to TRBD1. The CDR3 consists of 16 residues. V lost 2 bases, J lost 5 bases, and 12 bases stayed unmatched. Germline V gene data show CDR1 as SGHDT and CDR2 as YYEEEE. CDR3 protein: CASSLQGPIMGTEAFF. For the CDR3, the DNA is TGTGCCAGCAGCTTACAGGGGCCGATAATGGGGACTGAAGCTTTCTTT.

The chain employs TRBV11-2 and TRBJ2-1; D gene ambiguous. Germline values: CDR1 SGHAT, CDR2 FQNNGV. The CDR3 contains 12 residues. V was clipped by 4 bases and J by 12 bases, with 13 bases between them. The CDR3 is CASSYPSAWQFF. CDR3 DNA: TGTGCCAGCAGCTACCCCTCTGCATGGCAGTTCTTC.

This clone was recorded only once. V usage is TRBV27 and J usage is TRBJ1-2; the D is unclear. Trimming took off 5 bases at V and 4 bases at J, with 11 bases between the two ends. Germline CDR1 and CDR2: MNHEY and SMNVEV (reference sequence). The CDR3 has 13 residues. CDR3 sequence: CASSTSGFYGYTF. The CDR3 DNA sequence: TGTGCCAGCAGTACATCGGGGTTCTATGGCTACACCTTC.

This clone showed up just a few times. The chain is built from TRBV9 and TRBJ1-2; perhaps TRBD1 as D (5 bases). The length of the CDR3 is 17 residues. Trimming took off 3 bases at V and 2 bases at J, with 20 bases between the two ends. In germline, CDR1 is SGDLS, CDR2 YYNGEE. DNA for the CDR3: TGTGCCAGCAGCGGAAGGAACCAGGGACCCTACAACTATGGCTACACCTTC. Its translation is CASSGRNQGPYNYGYTF.

With regard to this clone: The sample has other DNA sequences that encode this CDR3 too. This sequence joins TRBV2 and TRBJ2-2; D call uncertain. The CDR3 is 14 residues long. V lost 2 bases and J 1 base, leaving 5 bases between the germline ends. Germline-derived CDR1 and CDR2 are SNHLY and FYNNEI. In nucleotides, the CDR3 is TGTGCCAGCAGTGAATTACGGAACACCGGGGAGCTGTTTTTT. Residues: CASSELRNTGELFF. The full variable domain, rest sourced from reference TRBV2 and TRBJ2-2, is EPEVTQTPSHQVTQMGQEVILRCVPISNHLYFYWYRQILGQKVEFLVSFYNNEISEKSEIFDDQFSVERPDGSNFTLKIRSTKLEDSAMYFCASSELRNTGELFFGEGSRLTVL.

The rearrangement uses TRBV15 and TRBJ2-3, with D unresolved. Trimming stripped 5 bases from V and 6 bases from J, with 12 bases between. CDR1 LNHNV and CDR2 YYDKDF come from the germline V gene (reference sequence). The CDR3 consists of 13 residues. Written as DNA, the CDR3 is TGTGCCACCAGCTTGGGATCTCCCGATACGCAGTATTTT. Translation: CATSLGSPDTQYF.

V and J are TRBV13 and TRBJ2-1; 7 bases line up with TRBD2. There are 15 residues in the CDR3. After removal of 4 bases from V and 2 bases from J, the junction contained 5 bases not matched to a gene. The germline CDR1 and CDR2 sequences are PRHDT and FYEKMQ (reference sequence). Written as DNA, the CDR3 is TGTGCCAGCAGCTCCTCAGCGGGACCCTACAATGAGCAGTTCTTC. Translated: CASSSSAGPYNEQFF. Supplemented by reference TRBV13 and TRBJ2-1, the full variable domain reads AAGVIQSPRHLIKEKRETATLKCYPIPRHDTVYWYQQGPGQDPQFLISFYEKMQSDKGSIPDRFSAQQFSDYHSELNMSSLELGDSALYFCASSSSAGPYNEQFFGPGTRLTVL.